Below are 24 T cell receptor beta chains sequenced from a single sample in a study of radiotherapy plus CTLA-4 blockade in lung cancer. The method was immunoSEQ multiplex PCR; TCRdb's version includes in-frame clones alone and lacks a portion of them. The table lists about 68,000 clones, 79% of them singletons. Sequencing was performed on peripheral blood, taken from a patient treated with radiotherapy plus ipilimumab. All receptors derive from a human donor with non-small cell lung cancer who had a complete response to radiotherapy plus ipilimumab.

This chain links TRBV2 with TRBJ2-5; 15 bases agree with TRBD2. The length of the CDR3 is 15 residues. CDR1 is SNHLY and CDR2 is FYNNEI in the germline V gene. The trim removed 8 bases at V and 3 bases at J, leaving 4 bases unmatched. The CDR3 loop is CASHRTSGGEETQYF. The CDR3 nucleotides are TGTGCCAGCCACCGGACTAGCGGGGGGGAAGAGACCCAGTACTTC.

The chain has TRBV11-2 and TRBJ1-4; 8 bases map to TRBD1. Germline-derived CDR1 and CDR2 are SGHAT and FQNNGV. J gave up 4 bases and V 1 base, and 5 bases lay outside the gene matches. This CDR3 is built from 16 residues. The CDR3 bases are TGTGCCAGCAGCTTAGGCAGGGGGCAGGGTAATGAAAAACTGTTTTTT. This sequence encodes CASSLGRGQGNEKLFF. Using reference TRBV11-2 and TRBJ1-4 for the parts outside the CDR3, the full variable domain is EAGVAQSPRYKIIEKRQSVAFWCNPISGHATLYWYQQILGQGPKLLIQFQNNGVVDDSQLPKDRFSAERLKGVDSTLKIQPAKLEDSAVYLCASSLGRGQGNEKLFFGSGTQLSVL.

The V and J genes are TRBV23-1 and TRBJ1-2; D gene uncertain. TRBV23-1 is an ORF, and what it does is uncertain. Trimming cost V 4 bases and J 7 bases, with 10 bases left between them. The length of the CDR3 is 12 residues. CDR3 protein: CASSPPSFGYTF. In DNA form, the CDR3 reads TGCGCCAGCAGTCCCCCATCGTTTGGCTACACCTTC.

This clone showed up just a few times. The V call is TRBV5-4, the J call TRBJ2-7; maybe TRBD1 (5 bases). The CDR3 spans 16 residues. Germline V gene sequence: CDR1 SGHNT, CDR2 YYREEE (reference sequence). V was cut by 0 bases and J by 0 bases, with 13 bases left in between. The CDR3 here is CASSLGMGQDSYEQYF. CDR3 nucleotide sequence: TGTGCCAGCAGCTTGGGGATGGGGCAGGACTCCTACGAGCAGTACTTC. The full variable domain, its missing parts supplied by reference TRBV5-4 and TRBJ2-7, is ETGVTQSPTHLIKTRGQQVTLRCSSQSGHNTVSWYQQALGQGPQFIFQYYREEENGRGNFPPRFSGLQFPNYSSELNVNALELDDSALYLCASSLGMGQDSYEQYFGPGTRLTVT.

A few counts support this clone. This sequence joins TRBV18 and TRBJ2-3; 10 bases map to TRBD1. Trimming took 6 bases from V and 4 from J; bases not matched to a gene: 10. CDR1 and CDR2 (germline): KGHSH, LQKENI. The length of the CDR3 is 16 residues. The CDR3 DNA reads TGTGCCAGCTCGCCTGCCCGCGGGACAGGGGCAGATACGCAGTATTTT. It codes for CASSPARGTGADTQYF.

The chain recombines TRBV6-4 with TRBJ1-2; D is perhaps TRBD1 (6 bases). The germline V and J ends were trimmed by 5 bases and 8 bases, with 9 bases remaining between them. CDR3 length: 11 residues. Germline assignment: CDR1 MRHNA and CDR2 SNTAGT. CDR3 residues: CASSSGGGYTF. Here the CDR3 DNA reads TGTGCCAGCAGTTCCGGGGGCGGCTACACCTTC.

In this sample, this clone turned up a few times. The V call is TRBV7-6, the J call TRBJ2-2; D unclear. Trimming stripped 2 bases from V and 7 bases from J, with 5 bases between. Germline V lookup: CDR1 SGHVS, CDR2 FNYEAQ. This CDR3 region has 12 residues. The CDR3 spells CASSLMVGELFF. The DNA for the CDR3 is TGTGCCAGCAGCTTAATGGTCGGGGAGCTGTTTTTT.

V and J are TRBV4-3 and TRBJ1-2, with 7 bases that match TRBD1. With 0 bases clipped from V and 8 bases from J, the junction kept 12 bases outside the gene matches. From germline, CDR1 is LGHNA and CDR2 YSLEER. The CDR3 is made up of 16 amino acids. Here the CDR3 reads CASSQDLYEGAVGYTF. The CDR3 coding sequence is TGCGCCAGCAGCCAAGATCTTTATGAGGGGGCTGTAGGCTACACCTTC.

The V and J genes are TRBV7-2 and TRBJ2-2; TRBD1 matches 8 bases. V lost 5 bases, J lost 6 bases, and 14 bases stayed unmatched. The CDR3 covers 17 residues. From germline, CDR1 is SGHTA and CDR2 FQGNSA. CDR3 region: CASSRNPRTGSAGELFF. In DNA, the CDR3 is TGTGCCAGCAGCCGTAATCCCCGGACAGGGTCGGCCGGGGAGCTGTTTTTT.

The V call is TRBV9, the J call TRBJ2-5; D may correspond to TRBD1 or TRBD2 (5 bases each). Germline values: CDR1 SGDLS, CDR2 YYNGEE. The CDR3 runs 14 residues. Deletions cut 0 bases from V and 3 bases from J, with 9 bases between. As DNA, the CDR3 is TGTGCCAGCAGCGTAGGGCAGGGAGAAGAGACCCAGTACTTC. Protein product: CASSVGQGEETQYF.

The genes are TRBV9 and TRBJ1-2; D is perhaps TRBD1 (5 bases). CDR1 is SGDLS and CDR2 is YYNGEE in the germline V gene. The length of the CDR3 is 14 residues. V lost 0 bases, J lost 4 bases, and 10 bases lay in between. For the CDR3, the DNA is TGTGCCAGCAGCGTAGAAATCGACAGCTATGGCTACACCTTC. It translates to CASSVEIDSYGYTF.

This chain connects TRBV15 to TRBJ1-5, with 7 bases lining up with TRBD1. The CDR3 is 16 residues long. Germline CDR1 LNHNV, CDR2 YYDKDF (reference sequence). Trimming cost V 0 bases and J 6 bases; bases outside gene matches: 8. The CDR3 region is CATSRDTTGSGQPQHF. The DNA for the CDR3 is TGTGCCACCAGCAGAGATACGACAGGGTCCGGTCAGCCCCAGCATTTT.

V gene TRBV28 combines with J gene TRBJ2-1; TRBD2 matches at 9 bases. The CDR3 runs 14 residues. The V gene end was trimmed by 6 bases and the J gene end by 8 bases; junction bases not matched to a gene: 8. The germline V gene has CDR1 MDHEN and CDR2 SYDVKM. The CDR3 spells CASRGGTSSYEQFF. The CDR3 DNA sequence: TGTGCCAGCAGGGGGGGGACTAGCTCCTATGAGCAGTTCTTC.

The chain combines TRBV28 with TRBJ1-4; D remains unclear. This CDR3 is 13 amino acids long. From germline, CDR1 is MDHEN and CDR2 SYDVKM. Deletions cut 3 bases from V and 5 bases from J, with 7 bases between. CDR3 sequence reads: CASSLGTNEKLFF. The CDR3 bases are TGTGCCAGCAGTTTGGGCACAAATGAAAAACTGTTTTTT.

V gene TRBV7-9 combines with J gene TRBJ2-3; 7 positions agree with TRBD1. From germline, CDR1 is SEHNR and CDR2 FQNEAQ (reference sequence). The CDR3 sequence is 15 residues long. The V segment lost 5 bases and the J segment 4 bases; nucleotides outside the gene matches: 9. The CDR3: CASSPTGDSADTQYF. The CDR3 bases are TGTGCCAGCAGCCCTACAGGGGATAGCGCAGATACGCAGTATTTT.

The rearrangement joins TRBV2 to TRBJ2-1; D remains ambiguous. The CDR3 contains 11 residues. Germline V gene data show CDR1 as SNHLY and CDR2 as FYNNEI. Deletions cut 6 bases from V and 6 bases from J, with 6 bases between. The CDR3 DNA follows: TGTGCCAGCAGCTTACTCAATGAGCAGTTCTTC. It is translated as CASSLLNEQFF. The variable domain in full, with the rest retrieved from reference TRBV2 and TRBJ2-1, is EPEVTQTPSHQVTQMGQEVILRCVPISNHLYFYWYRQILGQKVEFLVSFYNNEISEKSEIFDDQFSVERPDGSNFTLKIRSTKLEDSAMYFCASSLLNEQFFGPGTRLTVL.

The chain is built from TRBV11-2 and TRBJ2-2; the D gene is possibly TRBD2 (6 bases). Trimming cost V 3 bases and J 4 bases, with 6 bases left between them. The V gene's germline CDR1 is SGHAT and CDR2 FQNNGV. The CDR3 has 13 residues. As DNA, the CDR3 is TGTGCCAGCAGCTTGGGAGGCACCGGGGAGCTGTTTTTT. As protein: CASSLGGTGELFF.

The chain's CDR3 is CASSGQNYEQYV. The CDR3 DNA reads as TGTGCCAGCAGTGGACAGAACTACGAGCAGTACGTC. The chain carries TRBV2 and TRBJ2-7; the D gene is possibly TRBD1 (5 bases). This CDR3 spans 12 amino acids. With 4 bases removed from V and 3 bases from J, the gap between germline ends came to 7 bases. Germline V CDR1 and CDR2: SNHLY, FYNNEI.

The chain couples TRBV7-9 to TRBJ2-7, with TRBD1 identical over 10 bases. CDR1 and CDR2 from the germline V gene are SEHNR and FQNEAQ (reference sequence). The trim removed 7 bases at V and 0 bases at J, leaving 18 bases unmatched. CDR3 size: 19 residues. DNA for the CDR3: TGTGCCAGCAAAGCTCGGACAGGGGGACTGGTGAGAAGCTCCTACGAGCAGTACGTC. This translates into CASKARTGGLVRSSYEQYV.

The chain recombines TRBV7-9 with TRBJ1-1; no clear D. The CDR3 contains 14 residues. Trimming removed 1 base from V and 0 bases from J, with 6 bases in between. The germline V gene encodes CDR1 SEHNR and CDR2 FQNEAQ (reference sequence). The CDR3 coding sequence is TGTGCCAGCAGCTTAGTACATATGAACACTGAAGCTTTCTTT. Encoded protein: CASSLVHMNTEAFF.

This clone appeared a few times. The rearrangement uses TRBV19 and TRBJ1-2; the D gene is possibly TRBD1 (6 bases). Germline CDR1 reads LNHDA; CDR2 reads SQIVND (reference sequence). Trimming removed 1 base from V and 7 bases from J, with 13 bases in between. This CDR3 comprises 14 residues. The CDR3 loop reads CASSIAGTGTGYTF. Here the CDR3 DNA reads TGTGCCAGTAGTATAGCGGGAACAGGGACTGGCTACACCTTC.

V is TRBV7-2 and J is TRBJ1-2; a possible D gene is TRBD1 (6 bases). The CDR3 totals 17 residues. Germline-derived CDR1 and CDR2 are SGHTA and FQGNSA. Trimming took off 2 bases at V and 2 bases at J, with 18 bases between the two ends. This CDR3 reads CASSLSTGSGLNYGYTF. In DNA form, the CDR3 reads TGTGCCAGCAGCTTATCAACAGGGTCGGGTTTAAACTATGGCTACACCTTC.

The V and J genes are TRBV7-2 and TRBJ1-2; D is uncertain. The CDR3 sequence is 13 residues long. The germline V gene encodes CDR1 SGHTA and CDR2 FQGNSA. Trimming stripped 8 bases from V and 7 bases from J, with 17 bases between. The CDR3 here is CASGLGSRFGYTF. The DNA of the CDR3 is TGTGCCAGCGGTCTGGGCAGCCGTTTTGGCTACACCTTC.

CDR3 sequence: CASSSSTQGGTEAFF. In nucleotides, the CDR3 is TGTGCCAGCAGCTCTTCTACCCAGGGGGGGACTGAAGCTTTCTTT. This chain connects TRBV7-9 to TRBJ1-1; the match to TRBD1 covers 7 bases. The CDR3 is made up of 15 amino acids. With 4 bases clipped from V and 5 bases from J, the junction kept 10 bases outside the gene matches. Germline V gene lookup returns CDR1 SEHNR and CDR2 FQNEAQ (reference sequence). The whole variable domain, filled in from reference TRBV7-9 and TRBJ1-1, reads DTGVSQNPRHKITKRGQNVTFRCDPISEHNRLYWYRQTLGQGPEFLTYFQNEAQLEKSRLLSDRFSAERPKGSFSTLEIQRTEQGDSAMYLCASSSSTQGGTEAFFGQGTRLTVV.